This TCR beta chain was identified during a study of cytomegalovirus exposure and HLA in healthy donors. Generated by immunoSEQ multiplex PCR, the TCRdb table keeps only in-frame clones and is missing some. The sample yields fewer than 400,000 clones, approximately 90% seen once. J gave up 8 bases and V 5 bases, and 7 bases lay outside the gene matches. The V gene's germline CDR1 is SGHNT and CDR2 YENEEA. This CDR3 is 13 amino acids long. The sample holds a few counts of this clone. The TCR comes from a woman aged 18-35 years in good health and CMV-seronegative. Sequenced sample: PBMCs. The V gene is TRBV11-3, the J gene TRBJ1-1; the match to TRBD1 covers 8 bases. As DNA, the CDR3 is TGTGCCAGCAGCCCAACAAGGACAGGGGAAGCTTTCTTT. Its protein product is CASSPTRTGEAFF. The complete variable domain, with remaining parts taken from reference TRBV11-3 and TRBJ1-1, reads EAGVVQSPRYKIIEKKQPVAFWCNPISGHNTLYWYLQNLGQGPELLIRYENEEAVDDSQLPKDRFSAERLKGVDSTLKIQPAELGDSAVYLCASSPTRTGEAFFGQGTRLTVV.